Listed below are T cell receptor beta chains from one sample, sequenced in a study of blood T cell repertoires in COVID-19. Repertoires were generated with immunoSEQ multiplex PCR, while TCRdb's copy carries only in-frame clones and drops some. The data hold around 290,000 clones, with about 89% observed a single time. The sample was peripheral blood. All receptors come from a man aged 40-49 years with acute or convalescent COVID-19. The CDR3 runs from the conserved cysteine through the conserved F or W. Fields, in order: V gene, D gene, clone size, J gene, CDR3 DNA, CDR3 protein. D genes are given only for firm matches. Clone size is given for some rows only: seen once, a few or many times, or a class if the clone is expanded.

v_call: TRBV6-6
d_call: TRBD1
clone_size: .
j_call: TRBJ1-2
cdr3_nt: TGTGCCAGCAATAACAGGGGATTTGGCTACACCTTC
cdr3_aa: CASNNRGFGYTF

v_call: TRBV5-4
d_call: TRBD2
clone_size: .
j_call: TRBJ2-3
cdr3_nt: TGTGCCAGCAGCCTCCCGGGGGTAGCGGGGTTCACTACGCAGTATTTT
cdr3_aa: CASSLPGVAGFTTQYF

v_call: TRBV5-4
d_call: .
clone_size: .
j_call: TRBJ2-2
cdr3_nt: TGTGCCAGCAGCTTTGACCGGGACTTCTCCACCGGGGAGCTGTTTTTT
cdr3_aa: CASSFDRDFSTGELFF

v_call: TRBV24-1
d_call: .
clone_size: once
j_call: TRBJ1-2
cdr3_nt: TGTGCCACCAGCCAGGGCTATGGCTACACCTTC
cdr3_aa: CATSQGYGYTF

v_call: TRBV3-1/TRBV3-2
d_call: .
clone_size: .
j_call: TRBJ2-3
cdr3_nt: TGTGCCAGCAGCCAAGATTCGGGGTCTAGCACAGATACGCAGTATTTT
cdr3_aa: CASSQDSGSSTDTQYF

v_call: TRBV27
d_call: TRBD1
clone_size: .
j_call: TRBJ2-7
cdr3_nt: TGTGCCAGCAGTCGGACAGGGGTACACGAGCAGTACTTC
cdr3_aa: CASSRTGVHEQYF

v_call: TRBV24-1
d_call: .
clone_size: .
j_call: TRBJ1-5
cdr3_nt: TGTGCCACCAGTGATCCGGGTAGGCAGCCCCAGCATTTT
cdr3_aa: CATSDPGRQPQHF

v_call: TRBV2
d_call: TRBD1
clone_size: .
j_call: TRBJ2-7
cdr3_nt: TGTGCCAGCTGTGGACCCCCGGGACAGGGGAGGTACGAGCAGTACTTC
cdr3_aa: CASCGPPGQGRYEQYF

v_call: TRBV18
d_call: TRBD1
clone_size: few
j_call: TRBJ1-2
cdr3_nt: TGTGCCAGCTCACCAGGCTGGGCAGGGGGGAAAGCTAACTATGGCTACACCTTC
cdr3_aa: CASSPGWAGGKANYGYTF

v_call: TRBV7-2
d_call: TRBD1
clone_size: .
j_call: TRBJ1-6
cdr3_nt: TGTGCCAGCAGCTTCCTCGGACAGGGGGGTTCACCCCTCCACTTT
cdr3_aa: CASSFLGQGGSPLHF

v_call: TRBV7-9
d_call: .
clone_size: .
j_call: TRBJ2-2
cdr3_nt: TGTGCCAGCAGCTTAGCAGGGGCCACCGGGGAGCTGTTTTTT
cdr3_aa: CASSLAGATGELFF